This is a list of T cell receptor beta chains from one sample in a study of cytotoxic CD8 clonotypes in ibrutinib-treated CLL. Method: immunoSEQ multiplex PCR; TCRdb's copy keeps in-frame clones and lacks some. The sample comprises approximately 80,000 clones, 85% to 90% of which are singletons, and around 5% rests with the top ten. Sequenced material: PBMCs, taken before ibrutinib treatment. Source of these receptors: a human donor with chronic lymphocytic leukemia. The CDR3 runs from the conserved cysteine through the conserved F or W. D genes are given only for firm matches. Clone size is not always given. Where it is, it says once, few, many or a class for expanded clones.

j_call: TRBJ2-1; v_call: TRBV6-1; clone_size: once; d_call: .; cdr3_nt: TGTGCCGGGGCAGACAACTCCTACAATGAGCAGTTCTTC; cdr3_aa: CAGADNSYNEQFF
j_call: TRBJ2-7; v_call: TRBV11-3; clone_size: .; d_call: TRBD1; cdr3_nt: TGTGCCAGCAGCCGATCCACCGGGACAGGGACGAGGTACGAGCAGTACTTC; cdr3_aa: CASSRSTGTGTRYEQYF
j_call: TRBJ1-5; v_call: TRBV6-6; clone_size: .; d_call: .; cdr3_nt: TGTGCCAGCAGTAGCGGACAGAAGAGCAATCAGCCCCAGCATTTT; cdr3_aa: CASSSGQKSNQPQHF
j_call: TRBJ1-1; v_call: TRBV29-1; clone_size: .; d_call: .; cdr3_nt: TGCAGCGTTGTCGCCCTAATCTCGGACACTGAAGCTTTCTTT; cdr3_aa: CSVVALISDTEAFF
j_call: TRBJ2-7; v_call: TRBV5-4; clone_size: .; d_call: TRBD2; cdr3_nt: TGTGCCAGCAGCTCCGGACTAGCCCGGAGTGAGCAGTACTTC; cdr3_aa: CASSSGLARSEQYF
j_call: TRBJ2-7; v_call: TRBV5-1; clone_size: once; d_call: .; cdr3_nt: TGCGCCAGCAGCTTGGCCGAAGGAACCGAGCAGTACTTC; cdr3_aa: CASSLAEGTEQYF
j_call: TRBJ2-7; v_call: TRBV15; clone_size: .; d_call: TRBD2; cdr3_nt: TGTGCCACCAGCAGGGGGACTACCTACGAGCAGTACTTC; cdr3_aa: CATSRGTTYEQYF
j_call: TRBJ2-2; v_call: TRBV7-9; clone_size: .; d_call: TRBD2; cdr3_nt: TGTGCCAGCAGACTAGCGGGATCTCTTGGGACCGGGGAGCTGTTTTTT; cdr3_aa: CASRLAGSLGTGELFF
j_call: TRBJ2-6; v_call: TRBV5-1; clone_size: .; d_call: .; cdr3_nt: TGCGCCAGCAGCCCGGCAGGCTCTGGGGCCAACGTCCTGACTTTC; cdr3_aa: CASSPAGSGANVLTF
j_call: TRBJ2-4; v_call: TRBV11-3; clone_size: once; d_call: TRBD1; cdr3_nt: TGTGCCAGCAGCGGAACAGGGGGAAACATTCAGTACTTC; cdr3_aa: CASSGTGGNIQYF
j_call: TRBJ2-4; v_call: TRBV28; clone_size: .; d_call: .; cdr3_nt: TGTGCCAGCAGTTTGGTTGGTCGGGGAAACATTCAGTACTTC; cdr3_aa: CASSLVGRGNIQYF
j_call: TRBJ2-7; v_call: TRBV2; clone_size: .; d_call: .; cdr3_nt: TGTGCCAGCAGTGAAGCCTTCCGTTCATACGAGCAGTACTTC; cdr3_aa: CASSEAFRSYEQYF
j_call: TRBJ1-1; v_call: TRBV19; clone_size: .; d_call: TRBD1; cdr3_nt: TGTGCCAGTAGTCAGACCGGGACAGGGGGCTTGAAAGCTTTCTTT; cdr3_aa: CASSQTGTGGLKAFF
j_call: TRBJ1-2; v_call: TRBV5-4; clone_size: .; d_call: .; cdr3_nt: TGTGCCAGCAGCTTGGATTTCAGGGGAGGGTATGGCTACACCTTC; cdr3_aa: CASSLDFRGGYGYTF
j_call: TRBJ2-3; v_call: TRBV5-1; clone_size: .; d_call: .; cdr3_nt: TGCGCCAGCAGCTGGGGGGACCTGGAGAATACGCAGTATTTT; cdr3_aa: CASSWGDLENTQYF
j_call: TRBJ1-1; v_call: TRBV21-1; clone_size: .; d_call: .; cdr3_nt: TGTGCCAGCAGCAGGAGGGACAGATGGACTGAAGCTTTCTTT; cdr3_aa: CASSRRDRWTEAFF